The sequence of this T cell receptor (beta chain) was determined in a study of regulatory T cells in long-lasting Graves disease. The wider study: Graves' patients who were just diagnosed had used antithyroid drugs for under 3 months.

TCR beta libraries were built with iRepertoire HTBI primers and Arm-PCR of CDR3 regions. MiXCR, run by TCRdb on the multiplex PCR reads, gives a single entry per CDR3 protein. The sample contains about 540,000 distinct CDR3 sequences, roughly 14% of which appear only once. This clonotype showed up many times. The time point: newly diagnosed GD, antithyroid drugs for less than 3 months. Making the TCR library involved RNA that had been extracted from PBMCs. This same sample was also part of a study on T cells in Graves' hyperthyroidism and ophthalmopathy. That paper notes: Uncontrolled infections, other autoimmune diseases, pregnancy or lactation led to exclusion of patients.

This sample comprised peripheral blood mononuclear cells (PBMCs), obtained at new diagnosis, from a patient treated with antithyroid drugs. The clonotype was recovered from a man between 25 and 39 years old with Graves disease.

CDR3 in DNA: TGTGCCACCAGCCCCCGGACAGATTCCCCCTACGAGCAGTACTTC. It is translated as CATSPRTDSPYEQYF. The chain employs TRBV15 and TRBJ2-7; D perhaps matches TRBD1 (6 bases). In germline, CDR1 is LNHNV, CDR2 YYDKDF (reference sequence). V was trimmed by 5 bases and J by 2 bases, leaving 16 bases between them. The CDR3 has 15 residues.